This record concerns one T cell receptor beta chain sequence. These data originate in a study of cytomegalovirus exposure and HLA in healthy donors. The germline CDR1 and CDR2 sequences are SNHLY and FYNNEI. The trim removed 6 bases at V and 3 bases at J, leaving 5 bases unmatched. The CDR3 has 15 residues. The PCR was carried out with 60 Vbeta primers and 13 Jbeta primers. Assay used: immunoSEQ multiplex PCR; TCRdb lists only in-frame clones, some missing. The data show about 130,000 clones, with less than 90% seen just once and around 20% held by the top ten. Specimen: PBMCs. The receptor was isolated from a man younger than 30 in good health and CMV-seropositive. The chain uses TRBV2 and TRBJ2-1; 10 bases are a match to TRBD2. The DNA of the CDR3 is TGTGCCAGCAGGGAGACTAGCGGGTACTACAATGAGCAGTTCTTC. It is translated as CASRETSGYYNEQFF.